These T cell receptor beta chains were read from a single sample in a study of T-cell reconstitution after alpha-beta-depleted transplantation in children. TCRdb re-called the PCR reads with MiXCR, one entry per CDR3 protein. The sample has around 450,000 distinct CDR3 sequences; about 17% are singletons. This sample comprised PBMCs, mostly from graft donor cells, obtained 360 days after TCRalphabeta/CD19-depleted stem cell transplant. The receptor set was obtained from a boy under two years old who had a stem cell transplant for Wiskott-Aldrich syndrome, so the T cells may come from the graft donor. Both conserved end residues are part of each CDR3.

V	length	CDR3
TRBV2	17	CASSERPSRSSYNEQFF
TRBV27	14	CASSLGRGGEKLFF
TRBV6-1	14	CASRAGQVPSEQYF
TRBV7-8	17	CASSLVRDRPPPYEQYF
TRBV12-3/TRBV12-4	16	CASSLRTSGRGDEQFF
TRBV27	16	CASSGISGTTYNEQFF
TRBV13	16	CASSPDRGSYNSPLHF
TRBV28	13	CASRFQGKGGYTF
TRBV6-6	13	CASSSSDYYEQYF
TRBV10-3	12	CAIRGGGDEQFF
TRBV18	15	CASSPPSAGPDTQYF
TRBV5-1	14	CASSLGFNYNEQFF
TRBV5-1	17	CASSLFLAGGLLNEQFF
TRBV7-9	16	CASSLPDRDYTGELFF
TRBV15	13	CATSRGREETQYF
TRBV20-1	14	CSPKRLAGGNEQFF
TRBV30	15	CAWSVLKGIGQPQHF
TRBV6-1	13	CATHRGGTGELFF
TRBV29-1	12	CSVSPGPTEAFF
TRBV2	14	CASTSKGTAYEQYF
TRBV12-3/TRBV12-4	14	CASGIQGLGAGYTF
TRBV6-1	16	CASSERDPRATGELFF
TRBV20-1	12	CSAGQVNYEQYF